This T cell receptor beta chain was obtained from a study of blood T cell repertoires in COVID-19. Study details: T cells, B-cell-depleted T cells, or PBMCs supplied cDNA or gDNA.

Original data processing: Quantification of nucleated cells was approximated via reference gene primer amplification. Using immunoSEQ multiplex PCR, the repertoire was profiled, and TCRdb retains in-frame clones only, with some absent. The V and J calls and clone size were taken over from that table, and D and trimming were inferred from the DNA. This sample has 250,000 to 350,000 clones, with 70% to 90% found just once. Followed longitudinally, the Seattle patients had been enrolled during active infection. After removal of 5 bases from V and 6 bases from J, the junction contained 8 bases not matched to a gene. Per the germline V gene, CDR1 is SGHTS and CDR2 is YDEGEE. The CDR3 covers 13 residues.

This TCR came from a woman in her forties or fifties with COVID-19, enrolled during active disease. This chain joins TRBV5-8 and TRBJ2-7, with TRBD1 matching over 7 bases. Sequenced sample: peripheral blood. CDR3 protein: CASRFTGVGEQYF. As DNA, the CDR3 is TGTGCCAGCAGGTTCACAGGGGTTGGCGAGCAGTACTTC.